Ten or more counts support the clone carrying this T cell receptor (beta chain). The antigen is undetermined. This record comes from a study of T cells in Graves' hyperthyroidism and ophthalmopathy. The CDR3 runs to 15 residues. Trimming stripped 2 bases from V and 2 bases from J, with 11 bases between. Germline V gene sequence: CDR1 KGHSH, CDR2 LQKENI. Authors of the study amplified TCR beta CDR3 regions from RNA transcripts. The HTBI primer set was used in a first-round RT-PCR of the TCR CDR3. TCRdb analysed the multiplex PCR reads with MiXCR anew, one entry per CDR3 protein. The sample has approximately 590,000 distinct CDR3 sequences, 15% to 19% seen once. The study, taken as a whole, reports: Among thyroid clonotypes expanded above 0.001, most also appeared in blood.

Stable Graves' hyperthyroidism denoted no ophthalmopathy progression over 18 months. The receptor was derived from a woman in her 30s with Graves' hyperthyroidism. The sequenced sample was blood. The V and J genes are TRBV18 and TRBJ2-3; D is possibly TRBD2 (6 bases). This CDR3 reads CASSPTGLNTDTQYF. Written as DNA, the CDR3 is TGTGCCAGCTCACCAACGGGACTGAACACAGATACGCAGTATTTT.